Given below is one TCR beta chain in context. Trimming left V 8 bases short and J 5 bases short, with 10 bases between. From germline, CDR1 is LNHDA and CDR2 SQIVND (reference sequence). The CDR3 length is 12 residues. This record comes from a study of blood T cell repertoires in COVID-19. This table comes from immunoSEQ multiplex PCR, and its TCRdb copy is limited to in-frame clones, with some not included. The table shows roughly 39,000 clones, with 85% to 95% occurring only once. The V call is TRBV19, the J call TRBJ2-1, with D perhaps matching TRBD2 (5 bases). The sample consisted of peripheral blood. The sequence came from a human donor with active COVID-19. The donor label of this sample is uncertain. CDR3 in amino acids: CASREWNNEQFF. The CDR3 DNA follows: TGTGCCAGTCGGGAATGGAACAATGAGCAGTTCTTC. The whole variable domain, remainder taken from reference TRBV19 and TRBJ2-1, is DGGITQSPKYLFRKEGQNVTLSCEQNLNHDAMYWYRQDPGQGLRLIYYSQIVNDFQKGDIAEGYSVSREKKESFPLTVTSAQKNPTAFYLCASREWNNEQFFGPGTRLTVL.